These 21 T cell receptor beta chains share one sample of origin, sequenced in a study of T cell responses to AZD1222 COVID-19 vaccine. TCRdb's copy holds only in-frame clones and misses some; the assay was immunoSEQ multiplex PCR. The sample lists 140,000 to 150,000 clones, 80% to 95% occurring once. The sample consisted of peripheral blood, taken 28 days after the second AZD1222 dose. The receptors were gathered from an adult who received the AZD1222 COVID-19 vaccine.

The chain links TRBV6-5 to TRBJ1-4, with unresolved D. The CDR3 sequence is 16 residues long. Germline CDR1 and CDR2: MNHEY and SVGAGI. Deletions cut 2 bases from V and 5 bases from J, with 15 bases between. CDR3 in amino acids: CASSYPGHRLNEKLFF. CDR3 bases: TGTGCCAGCAGTTACCCCGGGCACAGACTAAATGAAAAACTGTTTTTT.

The chain links TRBV6-2 or TRBV6-3 to TRBJ2-1; D perhaps matches TRBD2 (6 bases). The V gene lost 2 bases and the J gene lost 2 bases, with 10 bases spanning the gap. Per the germline V gene, CDR1 is MNHEY and CDR2 is SVGEGT. CDR3 size: 15 residues. The CDR3: CASSYGAGPYNEQFF. In DNA, the CDR3 is TGTGCCAGCAGTTACGGGGCGGGACCCTACAATGAGCAGTTCTTC.

The rearrangement links TRBV5-1 to TRBJ2-2, with 7 bases lining up with TRBD1. With 2 bases clipped from V and 7 bases from J, the junction kept 8 bases outside the gene matches. Germline CDR1 and CDR2: SGHRS and YFSETQ. The CDR3 sequence is 15 residues long. In DNA, the CDR3 is TGCGCCAGCAGCTTACAGGGGAGCGGAAGCGGGGAGCTGTTTTTT. It encodes CASSLQGSGSGELFF.

The V call is TRBV3-1 (or the pseudogene TRBV3-2), the J call TRBJ1-4; no definite D call. Trimming removed 1 base from V and 4 bases from J, with 4 bases in between. Per germline, CDR1 LGHDT and CDR2 YNNKEL (reference sequence). This CDR3 is built from 13 residues. This CDR3 is CASSQVVNEKLFF. The CDR3 nucleotides are TGTGCCAGCAGCCAAGTTGTTAATGAAAAACTGTTTTTT.

The CDR3 bases are TGTGCCAGCAGCTTCGCGAGCTCCTACGAGCAGTACTTC. Its protein product is CASSFASSYEQYF. The chain links TRBV7-2 to TRBJ2-7; D is ambiguous. V lost 3 bases, J lost 0 bases, and 6 bases lay in between. Looked up from germline, CDR1 is SGHTA and CDR2 is FQGNSA. The CDR3 contains 13 residues.

The genes are TRBV6-4 and TRBJ2-1; TRBD1 or TRBD2 may be the D gene (5 bases each). Deletions cut 6 bases from V and 6 bases from J, with 15 bases between. The germline gives CDR1 MRHNA, CDR2 SNTAGT. The CDR3 is 14 amino acids. CDR3 in amino acids: CASRRDGRGNEQFF. CDR3 nucleotide sequence: TGTGCCAGCAGAAGGGACGGTCGCGGCAATGAGCAGTTCTTC.

The chain combines TRBV12-5 with TRBJ2-7, with D perhaps matching TRBD2 (5 bases). The CDR3 runs to 17 residues. V was pared by 0 bases and J by 3 bases, with 18 bases between. Germline assignment: CDR1 LGHNT and CDR2 FRNRAP. CDR3 sequence reads: CASGLVGVMVFDYEQYF. Here the CDR3 DNA reads TGTGCTAGTGGTTTGGTGGGAGTAATGGTTTTCGACTACGAGCAGTACTTC.

V is TRBV2 and J is TRBJ2-3; TRBD2 matches 9 bases. CDR1 is SNHLY, CDR2 FYNNEI, per germline. V lost 8 bases, J lost 2 bases, and 8 bases stayed unmatched. CDR3 length: 15 amino acids. The chain's CDR3 is CASARASGDTDTQYF. The CDR3, as DNA: TGTGCCAGCGCCCGGGCTAGCGGGGACACAGATACGCAGTATTTT.

The chain links TRBV27 to TRBJ1-3, with D hard to call. Per germline, CDR1 MNHEY and CDR2 SMNVEV (reference sequence). The CDR3 covers 14 residues. V was pared by 3 bases and J by 0 bases, with 6 bases between. The DNA of the CDR3 is TGTGCCAGCAGTTTCCATCCCTCTGGAAACACCATATATTTT. Protein sequence: CASSFHPSGNTIYF.

This clone was counted between two and nine times. The chain recombines TRBV6-1 with TRBJ1-6; the match to TRBD1 covers 8 bases. Looked up from germline, CDR1 is MNHNS and CDR2 is SASEGT. This CDR3 is built from 16 residues. V lost 0 bases to trimming and J lost 10 bases; unmatched junction nucleotides: 8. CDR3 sequence: CASSEAGGQGWSPLHF. The CDR3 bases are TGTGCCAGCAGTGAAGCCGGTGGACAGGGTTGGTCACCCCTCCACTTT.

As for this clone: A junction boundary mismatches the germline segment, possibly from a read error. The rearrangement uses TRBV4-3 and TRBJ1-4, with TRBD1 identical over 10 bases. Germline loops: CDR1 LGHNA, CDR2 YSLEER. The CDR3 is made up of 17 amino acids. CDR3 sequence (DNA): TGCGCCGGCAGCCAGGCCCCCGGGACAGGGGCTAATGAAAAACTGTTTTTT. It translates to CAGSQAPGTGANEKLFF.

This rearrangement joins TRBV27 to TRBJ2-1; 7 bases are a match to TRBD2. J gave up 6 bases and V 8 bases, and 4 bases lay outside the gene matches. CDR1 is MNHEY, CDR2 SMNVEV, per germline (reference sequence). The length of the CDR3 is 12 residues. The DNA for the CDR3 is TGTGCCAGCGGGGGGGTAAGCAATGAGCAGTTCTTC. Encoded protein: CASGGVSNEQFF.

CDR3 sequence: CAISESRILAGGNYNEQFF. The DNA of the CDR3 is TGTGCCATCAGTGAGTCGAGGATACTAGCGGGGGGAAATTACAATGAGCAGTTCTTC. The chain joins TRBV10-3 to TRBJ2-1, with TRBD2 matching over 12 bases. V lost 0 bases, J lost 4 bases, and 10 bases stayed unmatched. Germline V gene lookup returns CDR1 ENHRY and CDR2 SYGVKD. The CDR3 has 19 amino acids.

The genes are TRBV9 and TRBJ1-1, with D hard to call. Trimming pared 4 bases from V and 0 bases from J, leaving 7 bases between. The CDR3 contains 13 residues. Per the germline V gene, CDR1 is SGDLS and CDR2 is YYNGEE. The CDR3 reads CASSQEVNTEAFF. CDR3 DNA sequence: TGTGCCAGCAGCCAAGAAGTGAACACTGAAGCTTTCTTT.

The chain couples TRBV2 to TRBJ2-4, with 7 bases lining up with TRBD2. This CDR3 has 16 amino acids. CDR1 and CDR2 (germline): SNHLY, FYNNEI. Trimming took 6 bases from V and 10 from J; bases not matched to a gene: 18. The CDR3 loop reads CASSYLSAGEVVIQYF. CDR3 nucleotide sequence: TGTGCCAGCAGCTATCTTAGCGCGGGAGAGGTAGTGATTCAGTACTTC.

The CDR3 reads CASSPWGEPTDTQYF. As DNA, the CDR3 is TGTGCCAGCAGCCCCTGGGGGGAGCCAACAGATACGCAGTATTTT. The rearrangement links TRBV7-6 to TRBJ2-3; D might be TRBD2 (6 bases). Deletions cut 5 bases from V and 3 bases from J, with 15 bases between. The CDR3 is made up of 15 amino acids. Germline CDR1 SGHVS, CDR2 FNYEAQ.

The chain links TRBV4-2 to TRBJ1-4, with a tentative D call TRBD1 (6 bases). The germline CDR1 and CDR2 sequences are LGHNA and YNFKEQ. V shed 8 bases and J shed 3 bases, with 10 bases lying between them. The CDR3 extends over 13 amino acids. DNA of the CDR3: TGTGCCAGCCAACAGGGTTCTAATGAAAAACTGTTTTTT. Its protein product is CASQQGSNEKLFF.

V and J are TRBV10-3 and TRBJ2-3; TRBD2 aligns across 16 bases. Germline values: CDR1 ENHRY, CDR2 SYGVKD. The CDR3 spans 15 residues. The junction had 6 bases not matched to a gene; V was cut back by 11 bases and J by 4 bases. The CDR3 region has the DNA TGTGCCTCTGGGACTAGCGGGGGGGTGGCAGATACGCAGTATTTT. It codes for CASGTSGGVADTQYF.

The chain joins TRBV5-6 to TRBJ2-1; a possible D gene is TRBD1 (5 bases). The V end lost 0 bases, the J end lost 5 bases, and 9 bases lay between the germline ends. CDR1 SGHDT and CDR2 YYEEEE come from the germline V gene. The CDR3 length is 14 residues. CDR3 nucleotides: TGTGCCAGCAGCTTGGTAGGGGCGAACAATGAGCAGTTCTTC. Amino acid sequence: CASSLVGANNEQFF.

The table lists this clone with a few counts. CDR3 sequence (DNA): TGTGCTAGTGGTTTGGATGCCAGGGACCAAGAGACCCAGTACTTC. Residues: CASGLDARDQETQYF. The chain combines TRBV12-5 with TRBJ2-5; D possibly corresponds to TRBD1 (5 bases). This CDR3 spans 15 amino acids. The V end lost 1 base, the J end lost 0 bases, and 9 bases lay between the germline ends. Looked up from germline, CDR1 is LGHNT and CDR2 is FRNRAP.

This sequence joins TRBV6-2 or TRBV6-3 and TRBJ2-7; 7 bases agree with TRBD1. The length of the CDR3 is 15 residues. Unmatched junction bases numbered 5, after V lost 2 bases and J lost 1 base. Germline V gene lookup returns CDR1 MNHEY and CDR2 SVGEGT. The CDR3 DNA is TGTGCCAGCAGTTACGAGAAGGGGGCTTCCTACGAGCAGTACTTC. It yields the protein CASSYEKGASYEQYF.